This entry features one TCR beta chain sequence. The CDR3 sequence is 14 residues long. The V end lost 5 bases, the J end lost 0 bases, and 8 bases lay between the germline ends. Germline V CDR1 and CDR2: SNHLY, FYNNEI. Under the authors' procedure: From reference gene primer amplification, estimates of nucleated cell counts were derived. TCRdb's copy holds only in-frame clones and misses some; the assay was immunoSEQ multiplex PCR. That table is the source of V, J and clone size, and D and trimming were worked out from the DNA. The data show tens of thousands of clones, with approximately 90% seen just once and approximately 5.1% held by the top ten. These data come from a study of blood T cell repertoires in COVID-19. Study context: Acute and convalescent COVID-19 samples came from the United States, Italy and Spain. T cells, B-cell-depleted T cells, or PBMCs supplied cDNA or gDNA.

This sequence joins TRBV2 and TRBJ1-5; a weak D match, TRBD1 (6 bases). The receptor comes from a man aged 60 to 75 with acute or convalescent COVID-19. The sample consisted of peripheral blood. The CDR3 region is CASSTGSSNQPQHF. CDR3 sequence (DNA): TGTGCCAGCAGTACAGGGAGTAGCAATCAGCCCCAGCATTTT.